The 10 T cell receptor beta chains below all came from one sample that was sequenced in a study of T cells after yellow fever vaccination. TCRdb called the 5' RACE reads again in MiXCR, with one record for every CDR3 protein. The table has about 320,000 distinct CDR3 sequences, roughly an eighth seen once. Here the sequenced sample was CD4+ T cells sorted from PBMCs, taken 15 days after the yellow fever booster vaccination. The receptors were gathered from a man between 18 and 35 years old who received the YFV17D yellow fever vaccine.

This clonotype was detected many times. The chain couples TRBV20-1 to TRBJ1-1; 10 bases are shared with TRBD1. J gave up 6 bases and V 1 base, and 14 bases lay outside the gene matches. Germline values: CDR1 DFQATT, CDR2 SNEGSKA (reference sequence). CDR3 length: 17 residues. The chain's CDR3 is CSARVTGTGAHNAEAFF. In DNA form, the CDR3 reads TGCAGTGCTAGAGTCACCGGGACAGGGGCCCACAACGCTGAAGCTTTCTTT.

The V and J genes are TRBV11-3 and TRBJ2-5, with unresolved D. The CDR3 sequence is 16 residues long. CDR1 SGHNT and CDR2 YENEEA come from the germline V gene. Trimming removed 5 bases at V and 0 bases at J, with 16 bases between. The CDR3 sequence: CASSPRAREYQETQYF. CDR3 nucleotides: TGTGCCAGCAGCCCCCGGGCTAGAGAATACCAAGAGACCCAGTACTTC.

The chain carries TRBV12-3 or TRBV12-4 and TRBJ2-3, with D uncertain. This CDR3 has 14 residues. V gave up 6 bases and J gave up 6 bases, with 16 bases separating them. The CDR3 DNA reads as TGTGCCAGCAGCTATGGGCAAGCAGGCGATACGCAGTATTTT. Translated: CASSYGQAGDTQYF.

This chain connects TRBV5-5 to TRBJ1-1, with unresolved D. From germline, CDR1 is SGHKS and CDR2 YYEKEE (reference sequence). The CDR3 extends over 14 amino acids. The V end was cut by 4 bases, the J end by 1 base, with 11 bases between. The CDR3 reads CASSHGWGNTEAFF. The CDR3 coding sequence is TGTGCCAGCAGCCACGGTTGGGGGAACACTGAAGCTTTCTTT. Full variable domain (remainder filled in from reference TRBV5-5 and TRBJ1-1): DAGVTQSPTHLIKTRGQQVTLRCSPISGHKSVSWYQQVLGQGPQFIFQYYEKEERGRGNFPDRFSARQFPNYSSELNVNALLLGDSALYLCASSHGWGNTEAFFGQGTRLTVV.

This clonotype was observed a few times. The chain recombines TRBV7-3 with TRBJ2-5; a possible D gene is TRBD2 (6 bases). The germline V gene has CDR1 SGHTA and CDR2 FQGTGA. The length of the CDR3 is 14 residues. Trimming pared 1 base from V and 4 bases from J, leaving 10 bases between. This CDR3 reads CASSLSGTTETQYF. CDR3 DNA: TGTGCCAGCAGCTTAAGCGGGACCACAGAGACCCAGTACTTC.

The rearrangement links TRBV12-3 or TRBV12-4 to TRBJ1-1; no definite D call. The length of the CDR3 is 12 residues. Trimming shortened V by 7 bases and J by 5 bases, and 11 bases separated the two germline ends. The CDR3 loop reads CASNAFLTEAFF. The CDR3 DNA reads TGTGCCAGCAACGCATTTCTAACTGAAGCTTTCTTT.

This rearrangement joins TRBV7-9 to TRBJ1-5, with no clear D. The CDR3 totals 14 residues. Germline CDR1 is SEHNR and CDR2 is FQNEAQ (reference sequence). Trimming took 1 base from V and 4 from J, leaving 8 bases between them. CDR3 DNA sequence: TGTGCCAGCAGCTTAGGGCCGAGAAATCAGCCCCAGCATTTT. It translates to CASSLGPRNQPQHF.

Only a few counts were recorded for this clonotype. The rearrangement joins TRBV29-1 to TRBJ2-5, with D uncertain. The V gene's germline CDR1 is SQVTM and CDR2 ANQGSEA. The CDR3 contains 10 residues. V was clipped by 2 bases and J by 6 bases, with 4 bases between them. The CDR3 DNA follows: TGCAGCGTTGAATTGAAGACCCAGTACTTC. Protein sequence: CSVELKTQYF.

This clonotype has only a few counts. The chain employs TRBV15 and TRBJ1-2; D uncertain. The CDR3 is 12 amino acids. Germline-derived CDR1 and CDR2 are LNHNV and YYDKDF (reference sequence). Trimming pared 0 bases from V and 5 bases from J, leaving 4 bases between. As DNA, the CDR3 is TGTGCCACCAGCAGAGATCATTATGGCTACACCTTC. Translating gives CATSRDHYGYTF. Full variable domain (missing parts from reference TRBV15 and TRBJ1-2): DAMVIQNPRYQVTQFGKPVTLSCSQTLNHNVMYWYQQKSSQAPKLLFHYYDKDFNNEADTPDNFQSRRPNTSFCFLDIRSPGLGDTAMYLCATSRDHYGYTFGSGTRLTVV.

The sample holds many counts of this clonotype. The chain is built from TRBV12-3 or TRBV12-4 and TRBJ2-3; D remains unclear. Trimming removed 8 bases at V and 8 bases at J, with 11 bases between. The CDR3 loop spans 11 amino acids. Here the CDR3 reads CASLSGSTQYF. CDR3 nucleotide sequence: TGTGCCAGCCTATCAGGAAGTACGCAGTATTTT.